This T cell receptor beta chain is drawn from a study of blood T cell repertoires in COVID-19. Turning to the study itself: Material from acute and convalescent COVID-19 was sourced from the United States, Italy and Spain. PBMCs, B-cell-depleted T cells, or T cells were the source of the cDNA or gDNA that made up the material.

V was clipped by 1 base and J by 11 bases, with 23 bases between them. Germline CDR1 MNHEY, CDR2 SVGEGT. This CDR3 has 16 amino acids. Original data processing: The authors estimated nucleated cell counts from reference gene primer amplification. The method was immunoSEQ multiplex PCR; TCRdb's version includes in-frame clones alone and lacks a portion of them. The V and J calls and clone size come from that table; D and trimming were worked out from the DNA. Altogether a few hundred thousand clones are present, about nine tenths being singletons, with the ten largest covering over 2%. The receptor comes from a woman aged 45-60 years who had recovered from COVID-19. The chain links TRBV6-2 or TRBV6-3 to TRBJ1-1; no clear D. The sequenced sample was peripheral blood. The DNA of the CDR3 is TGTGCCAGCAGTTACTGGAGCGGTCGGATAAATATTTGGGCTTTCTTT. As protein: CASSYWSGRINIWAFF.